The following is a TCR beta chain sequence with its context. Its cognate antigen is unknown. These data belong to a study of T cell responses to AZD1222 COVID-19 vaccine. Profiling relied on immunoSEQ multiplex PCR, and the TCRdb table lists in-frame clones only, not all of them. The table records about 160,000 clones, 75% to 95% of them present only once. General study findings and limits: Donor demographics were predominantly white British with a female majority; clonal diversity may be underestimated. Along spike, vaccine-associated CD4 TCRs were found throughout, with dominance at 160-218 and 743-854. AZD1222 recipients seropositive at baseline numbered only 6 or 7. Without day 14 samples, only post-peak T cell repertoires were studied.

Trimming left V 7 bases short and J 6 bases short, with 16 bases between. Germline loops: CDR1 LNHDA, CDR2 SQIVND (reference sequence). The CDR3 sequence is 14 residues long. The TCR originated in an adult who received the AZD1222 COVID-19 vaccine. This sample comprised peripheral blood, obtained 28 days after the second AZD1222 dose. V is TRBV19 and J is TRBJ2-1; maybe TRBD2 (5 bases). For the CDR3, the DNA is TGTGCCAGTAAGCCGAGTTTCGCGGGCAATGAGCAGTTCTTC. Translated: CASKPSFAGNEQFF.